These 16 T cell receptor beta chains were all obtained from the same sample, sequenced in a study of OX40 agonist ivuxolimab in advanced cancers. Assay: immunoSEQ multiplex PCR; the TCRdb copy retains only in-frame clones and omits some. Of under 80,000 clones listed, roughly 85% were seen once; the top ten hold about 4%. The sequencing used CD4+ or CD8+ T cells sorted from blood, collected in a trial of the OX40 agonist ivuxolimab. The receptor set was obtained from an adult with an advanced solid tumor such as melanoma, head and neck, liver or kidney cancer.

This sequence joins TRBV5-1 and TRBJ1-2, with 9 bases matching TRBD1. The CDR3 runs 16 residues. In germline, CDR1 is SGHRS, CDR2 YFSETQ. With V trimmed by 0 bases and J by 6 bases, 9 bases remained unmatched. CDR3 residues: CASSLAWGTGYNGYTF. CDR3 bases: TGCGCCAGCAGCTTGGCCTGGGGGACAGGGTATAATGGCTACACCTTC.

The chain uses TRBV30 and TRBJ1-5; D not certain. With 2 bases removed from V and 0 bases from J, the gap between germline ends came to 5 bases. The CDR3 runs to 13 residues. Per the germline V gene, CDR1 is GTSNPN and CDR2 is SVGIG (reference sequence). This CDR3 reads CAWSWDSNQPQHF. The CDR3 DNA is TGTGCCTGGAGTTGGGATAGCAATCAGCCCCAGCATTTT.

This chain uses TRBV19 with TRBJ2-2, with 12 bases identical to TRBD2. Germline V gene sequence: CDR1 LNHDA, CDR2 SQIVND (reference sequence). The CDR3 covers 17 residues. Trimming at V came to 3 bases and at J to 7 bases, leaving 9 bases not matched to a gene. The CDR3: CASSIRLAGADGGELFF. DNA of the CDR3: TGTGCCAGTAGTATTCGACTAGCGGGAGCGGATGGCGGGGAGCTGTTTTTT.

The V call is TRBV5-1, the J call TRBJ2-7; no clear D. Looked up from germline, CDR1 is SGHRS and CDR2 is YFSETQ. The CDR3 runs to 13 residues. V was pared by 3 bases and J by 0 bases, with 7 bases between. The CDR3 is CASSSSNSYEQYF. CDR3 nucleotide sequence: TGCGCCAGCAGCTCCTCAAACTCCTACGAGCAGTACTTC. The full variable domain, with the rest looked up from reference TRBV5-1 and TRBJ2-7, is KAGVTQTPRYLIKTRGQQVTLSCSPISGHRSVSWYQQTPGQGLQFLFEYFSETQRNKGNFPGRFSGRQFSNSRSEMNVSTLELGDSALYLCASSSSNSYEQYFGPGTRLTVT.

The CDR3 bases are TGTGCCTGCACCCCCCGGGGGACAGATAATTCACCCCTCCACTTT. It codes for CACTPRGTDNSPLHF. The chain couples TRBV30 to TRBJ1-6; 7 bases line up with TRBD1. The CDR3 spans 15 residues. Losses at the gene ends were 6 bases for V and 5 bases for J; bases not matched to a gene: 10. The germline V gene has CDR1 GTSNPN and CDR2 SVGIG (reference sequence).

This clone was counted once. The rearrangement joins TRBV5-1 to TRBJ1-1, with D possibly matching TRBD1 (5 bases). The V end was cut by 5 bases, the J end by 3 bases, with 20 bases between. Germline values: CDR1 SGHRS, CDR2 YFSETQ. The CDR3 is made up of 16 amino acids. CDR3 region: CASRSGSGTVDTEAFF. The CDR3 coding sequence is TGCGCCAGCAGATCGGGTTCTGGGACCGTGGACACTGAAGCTTTCTTT. The whole variable domain, filled in from reference TRBV5-1 and TRBJ1-1, reads KAGVTQTPRYLIKTRGQQVTLSCSPISGHRSVSWYQQTPGQGLQFLFEYFSETQRNKGNFPGRFSGRQFSNSRSEMNVSTLELGDSALYLCASRSGSGTVDTEAFFGQGTRLTVV.

The gene calls are TRBV18 and TRBJ2-7; weak D call: TRBD1 (5 bases). Germline CDR1 is KGHSH and CDR2 is LQKENI. The V and J ends lost 2 bases and 5 bases respectively, with 7 bases between them. The CDR3 contains 12 residues. The CDR3 here is CASSPGANEQYF. CDR3 nucleotide sequence: TGTGCCAGCTCACCAGGGGCAAACGAGCAGTACTTC.

This clone showed up just once. The gene calls are TRBV7-3 and TRBJ2-3; D gene ambiguous. The CDR3 runs 15 residues. CDR1 and CDR2 (germline): SGHTA, FQGTGA. Trimming took off 4 bases at V and 1 base at J, with 12 bases between the two ends. CDR3 in amino acids: CASSWTASGTDTQYF. The CDR3 coding sequence is TGTGCCAGCAGCTGGACGGCTTCCGGCACAGATACGCAGTATTTT.

This clone was counted once. The chain uses TRBV19 and TRBJ1-2, with D possibly being TRBD1 (5 bases). The CDR3 is made up of 13 amino acids. CDR1 and CDR2 (germline): LNHDA, SQIVND (reference sequence). V was clipped by 5 bases and J by 4 bases, with 11 bases between them. Here the CDR3 DNA reads TGTGCCAGTAGTTCCGGGACGGTCTATGGCTACACCTTC. Its translation is CASSSGTVYGYTF.

This chain uses TRBV6-5 with TRBJ1-1, with a tentative D call TRBD1 (6 bases). The CDR3 runs to 15 residues. Germline V gene sequence: CDR1 MNHEY, CDR2 SVGAGI. V lost 0 bases, J lost 1 base, and 9 bases lay in between. CDR3: CASSYSRGGNTEAFF. The CDR3, as DNA: TGTGCCAGCAGTTACTCGAGGGGGGGGAACACTGAAGCTTTCTTT.

The sample holds a few counts of this clone. The V and J genes are TRBV30 and TRBJ1-5, with D perhaps TRBD1 (6 bases). V dropped 1 base and J dropped 4 bases, with 11 bases sitting between them. The CDR3 runs to 14 residues. CDR1 is GTSNPN and CDR2 is SVGIG in the germline V gene (reference sequence). In DNA form, the CDR3 reads TGTGCCTGGAGTGGAAAACAGGGTAATCAGCCCCAGCATTTT. Its protein is CAWSGKQGNQPQHF.

The V call is TRBV27, the J call TRBJ1-5; no clear D gene. Germline loops: CDR1 MNHEY, CDR2 SMNVEV (reference sequence). The CDR3 is 11 residues long. Trimming cost V 2 bases and J 6 bases, with 2 bases left between them. The CDR3 region is CASSLTQPQHF. The CDR3 nucleotides read TGTGCCAGCAGTTTAACTCAGCCCCAGCATTTT.

The rearrangement joins TRBV27 to TRBJ2-1; D not resolved. The CDR3 totals 12 residues. The V gene lost 7 bases and the J gene lost 0 bases, with 4 bases spanning the gap. CDR1 and CDR2 (germline): MNHEY, SMNVEV (reference sequence). The CDR3 loop is CASKSSYNEQFF. CDR3 DNA: TGTGCCAGCAAGAGCTCCTACAATGAGCAGTTCTTC.

The J gene is TRBJ2-5, the V gene TRBV7-3; TRBD1 agrees at 7 bases. CDR1 and CDR2 from the germline V gene are SGHTA and FQGTGA. The CDR3 loop spans 13 amino acids. V dropped 5 bases and J dropped 4; count of bases not matched to a gene: 4. CDR3: CASSANRGETQYF. CDR3 in DNA: TGTGCCAGCAGCGCCAACAGGGGAGAGACCCAGTACTTC.

CDR3 sequence (DNA): TGTGCCAGCAGATCCTTGCGTGGGGGAGAGACCCAGTACTTC. Translated: CASRSLRGGETQYF. The genes are TRBV11-2 and TRBJ2-5; D is perhaps TRBD1 or TRBD2 (5 bases each). Germline V gives CDR1 SGHAT, CDR2 FQNNGV. The germline V and J ends were trimmed by 6 bases and 4 bases, with 15 bases remaining between them. The CDR3 covers 14 residues. The full variable domain, with the rest looked up from reference TRBV11-2 and TRBJ2-5, is EAGVAQSPRYKIIEKRQSVAFWCNPISGHATLYWYQQILGQGPKLLIQFQNNGVVDDSQLPKDRFSAERLKGVDSTLKIQPAKLEDSAVYLCASRSLRGGETQYFGPGTRLLVL.

The gene calls are TRBV7-9 and TRBJ2-5; 12 bases map to TRBD2. In germline, CDR1 is SEHNR, CDR2 FQNEAQ (reference sequence). This CDR3 has 16 residues. V was pared by 4 bases and J by 4 bases, with 7 bases of the junction left unmatched. The CDR3 nucleotides are TGTGCCAGCAGCTCAAGACTAGCGGGAGCGATAGAGACCCAGTACTTC. It specifies CASSSRLAGAIETQYF. Combining the CDR3 with reference TRBV7-9 and TRBJ2-5 gives the whole variable domain DTGVSQNPRHKITKRGQNVTFRCDPISEHNRLYWYRQTLGQGPEFLTYFQNEAQLEKSRLLSDRFSAERPKGSFSTLEIQRTEQGDSAMYLCASSSRLAGAIETQYFGPGTRLLVL.